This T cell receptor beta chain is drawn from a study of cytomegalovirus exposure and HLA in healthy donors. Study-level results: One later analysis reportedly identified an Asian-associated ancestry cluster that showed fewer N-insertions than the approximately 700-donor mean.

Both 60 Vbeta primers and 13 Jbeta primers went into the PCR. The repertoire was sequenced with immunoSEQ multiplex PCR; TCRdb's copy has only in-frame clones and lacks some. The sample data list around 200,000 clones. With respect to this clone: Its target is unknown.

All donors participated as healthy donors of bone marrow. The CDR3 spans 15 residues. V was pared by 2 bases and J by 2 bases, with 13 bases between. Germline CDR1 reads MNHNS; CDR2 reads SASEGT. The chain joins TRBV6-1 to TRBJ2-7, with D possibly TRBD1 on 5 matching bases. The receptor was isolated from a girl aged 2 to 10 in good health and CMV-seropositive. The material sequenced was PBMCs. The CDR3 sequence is CASSEISDRTYEQYF. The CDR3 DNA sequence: TGTGCCAGCAGTGAAATAAGCGACAGAACCTACGAGCAGTACTTC.